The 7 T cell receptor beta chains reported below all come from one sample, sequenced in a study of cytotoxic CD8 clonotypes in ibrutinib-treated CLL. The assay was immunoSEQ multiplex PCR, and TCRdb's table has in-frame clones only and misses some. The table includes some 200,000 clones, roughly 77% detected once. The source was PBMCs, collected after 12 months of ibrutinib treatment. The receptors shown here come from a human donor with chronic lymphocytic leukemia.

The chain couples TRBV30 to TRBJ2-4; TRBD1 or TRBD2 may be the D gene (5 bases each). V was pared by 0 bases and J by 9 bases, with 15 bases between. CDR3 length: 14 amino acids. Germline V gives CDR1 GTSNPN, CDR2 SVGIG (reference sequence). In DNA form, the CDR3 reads TGTGCCTGGAGTGTTGGGCAGAGGGGTGTCATTCAGTACTTC. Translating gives CAWSVGQRGVIQYF.

The chain's CDR3 is CASSPNPGAGGNTIYF. The CDR3 nucleotides read TGTGCCAGCAGCCCCAACCCGGGGGCTGGGGGAAACACCATATATTTT. The chain has TRBV7-6 and TRBJ1-3, with D maybe TRBD1 (6 bases). V was clipped by 5 bases and J by 4 bases, with 18 bases between them. The CDR3 length is 16 residues. CDR1 SGHVS and CDR2 FNYEAQ come from the germline V gene. The entire variable domain, with the rest obtained from reference TRBV7-6 and TRBJ1-3, is as follows: GAGVSQSPRYKVTKRGQDVALRCDPISGHVSLYWYRQALGQGPEFLTYFNYEAQQDKSGLPNDRFSAERPEGSISTLTIQRTEQRDSAMYRCASSPNPGAGGNTIYFGEGSWLTVV.

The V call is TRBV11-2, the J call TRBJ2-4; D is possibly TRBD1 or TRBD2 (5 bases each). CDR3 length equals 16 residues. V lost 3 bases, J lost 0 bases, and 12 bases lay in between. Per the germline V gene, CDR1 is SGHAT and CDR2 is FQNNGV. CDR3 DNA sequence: TGTGCCAGCAGCTTCGGGACCGAATTAGCCAAAAACATTCAGTACTTC. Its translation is CASSFGTELAKNIQYF. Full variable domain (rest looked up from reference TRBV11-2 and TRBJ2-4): EAGVAQSPRYKIIEKRQSVAFWCNPISGHATLYWYQQILGQGPKLLIQFQNNGVVDDSQLPKDRFSAERLKGVDSTLKIQPAKLEDSAVYLCASSFGTELAKNIQYFGAGTRLSVL.

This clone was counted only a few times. The CDR3 region has the DNA TGTGCCAGCAGCAAATCTTGGAACACCGGGGAGCTGTTTTTT. Encoded protein: CASSKSWNTGELFF. The gene calls are TRBV7-2 and TRBJ2-2; no firm D call. CDR3 length equals 14 residues. CDR1 is SGHTA and CDR2 is FQGNSA in the germline V gene. Trimming pared 5 bases from V and 1 base from J, leaving 8 bases between.

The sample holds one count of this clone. CDR3 amino acids: CASSRTGTHWAETQYF. The CDR3 DNA sequence: TGTGCCAGCAGTCGGACAGGGACCCACTGGGCGGAGACCCAGTACTTC. The V and J genes are TRBV2 and TRBJ2-5; 8 bases align to TRBD1. The V gene's germline CDR1 is SNHLY and CDR2 FYNNEI. Losses at the gene ends were 5 bases for V and 5 bases for J; bases not matched to a gene: 13. This CDR3 comprises 16 residues. Variable domain in full (rest from reference TRBV2 and TRBJ2-5): EPEVTQTPSHQVTQMGQEVILRCVPISNHLYFYWYRQILGQKVEFLVSFYNNEISEKSEIFDDQFSVERPDGSNFTLKIRSTKLEDSAMYFCASSRTGTHWAETQYFGPGTRLLVL.

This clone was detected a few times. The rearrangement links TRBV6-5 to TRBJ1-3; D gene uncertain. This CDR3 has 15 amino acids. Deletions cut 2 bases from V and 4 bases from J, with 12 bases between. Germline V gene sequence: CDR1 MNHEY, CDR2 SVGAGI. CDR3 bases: TGTGCCAGCAGTTACGGACGACCGCGGGGAAACACCATATATTTT. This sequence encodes CASSYGRPRGNTIYF.

For the CDR3, the DNA is TGTGCCAGCAGCCTACCGACAGGGGTCCCCGTATACAATGAGCAGTTCTTC. Encoded protein: CASSLPTGVPVYNEQFF. This chain uses TRBV7-2 with TRBJ2-1, with 8 bases aligning to TRBD1. Germline V gene data show CDR1 as SGHTA and CDR2 as FQGNSA. The CDR3 totals 17 residues. The ends lost 5 bases at V and 4 bases at J; junction bases unmatched: 13.